The 6 T cell receptor beta chains below were found in one sample sequenced in a study of T cells in Graves' hyperthyroidism and ophthalmopathy. The source material, RNA transcripts, was used to amplify TCR beta CDR3 regions. The HTBI set primed first-round TCR CDR3 RT-PCR. MiXCR was run by TCRdb on the multiplex PCR reads, yielding one entry per CDR3 protein. The top ten hold around 40% of the sample, which has fewer than 450,000 distinct CDR3 sequences, approximately 17% seen once. The source material was blood. Receptors originate from a man younger than 35 with Graves' ophthalmopathy.

The table lists this clonotype with a few counts. The J gene is TRBJ2-2, the V gene TRBV5-1; D gene unclear. CDR3 size: 14 residues. V was pared by 4 bases and J by 2 bases, with 9 bases between. Germline loops: CDR1 SGHRS, CDR2 YFSETQ. CDR3 loop: CASSLRANTGELFF. The DNA for the CDR3 is TGCGCCAGCAGCCTACGGGCTAACACCGGGGAGCTGTTTTTT.

This clonotype occurred a few times. The rearrangement links TRBV7-9 to TRBJ2-5; TRBD1 aligns across 8 bases. V lost 5 bases to trimming and J lost 6 bases; unmatched junction nucleotides: 2. This CDR3 is built from 12 residues. CDR1 SEHNR and CDR2 FQNEAQ come from the germline V gene (reference sequence). The CDR3 DNA reads as TGTGCCAGCAGCCCAGGGGGCCAGACCCAGTACTTC. This encodes CASSPGGQTQYF.

This clonotype was seen a few times. The V gene is TRBV7-9, the J gene TRBJ1-3, with D tentatively TRBD1 (6 bases). V dropped 4 bases and J dropped 0 bases, with 10 bases sitting between them. The CDR3 is made up of 15 amino acids. From germline, CDR1 is SEHNR and CDR2 FQNEAQ (reference sequence). As DNA, the CDR3 is TGTGCCAGCAGCTCGTTGACAGGCTCTGGAAACACCATATATTTT. This encodes CASSSLTGSGNTIYF. Filled out from reference TRBV7-9 and TRBJ1-3, the complete variable domain reads DTGVSQNPRHKITKRGQNVTFRCDPISEHNRLYWYRQTLGQGPEFLTYFQNEAQLEKSRLLSDRFSAERPKGSFSTLEIQRTEQGDSAMYLCASSSLTGSGNTIYFGEGSWLTVV.

This clonotype appeared many times. V and J are TRBV20-1 and TRBJ2-7; D gene unclear. This CDR3 contains 15 residues. The V end was cut by 0 bases, the J end by 5 bases, with 17 bases between. Germline V gives CDR1 DFQATT, CDR2 SNEGSKA (reference sequence). CDR3 region: CSARDEVVEVDEQYF. The CDR3 DNA reads as TGCAGTGCTAGAGATGAAGTAGTCGAAGTGGACGAGCAGTACTTC.

The table lists this clonotype with many counts. This chain links TRBV6-5 with TRBJ2-1; TRBD1 aligns across 7 bases. J lost 4 bases, V lost 0 bases, and 0 bases had no gene match. From germline, CDR1 is MNHEY and CDR2 SVGAGI. CDR3 length equals 14 residues. Written as DNA, the CDR3 is TGTGCCAGCAGTTACTCGGGACAGTACAATGAGCAGTTCTTC. Its protein product is CASSYSGQYNEQFF.

This clonotype has a count of ten or more. This chain links TRBV12-3 or TRBV12-4 with TRBJ2-5; 8 bases are shared with TRBD1. The CDR3 sequence is 11 residues long. V dropped 7 bases and J dropped 7; count of bases not matched to a gene: 2. This chain's CDR3 is CASTQGGTQYF. The CDR3 DNA follows: TGTGCCAGCACACAGGGGGGGACCCAGTACTTC.